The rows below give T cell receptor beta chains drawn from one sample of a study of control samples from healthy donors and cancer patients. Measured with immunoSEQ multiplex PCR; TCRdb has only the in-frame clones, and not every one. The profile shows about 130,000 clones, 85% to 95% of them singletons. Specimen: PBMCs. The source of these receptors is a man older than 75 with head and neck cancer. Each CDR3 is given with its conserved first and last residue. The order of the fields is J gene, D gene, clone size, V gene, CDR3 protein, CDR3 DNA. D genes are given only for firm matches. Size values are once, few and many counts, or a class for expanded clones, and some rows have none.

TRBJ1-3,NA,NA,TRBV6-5,CASRGARFGNTIYF,TGTGCCAGCAGAGGGGCGAGATTCGGAAACACCATATATTTT
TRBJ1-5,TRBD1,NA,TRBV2,CASSEGLGQGVNQPQHF,TGTGCCAGCAGTGAAGGGTTGGGACAGGGGGTTAATCAGCCCCAGCATTTT
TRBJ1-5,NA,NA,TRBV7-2,CASSLDHAGPQHF,TGTGCCAGCAGCTTAGACCACGCGGGGCCCCAGCATTTT
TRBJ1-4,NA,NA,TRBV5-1,CASSPRMTNEKLFF,TGCGCCAGCAGCCCACGGATGACTAATGAAAAACTGTTTTTT
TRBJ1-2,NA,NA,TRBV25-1,CASTGAGNYGYTF,TGTGCCAGCACCGGGGCGGGAAACTATGGCTACACCTTC
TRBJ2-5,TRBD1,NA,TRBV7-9,CASRTTGAGETQYF,TGTGCCAGCAGAACAACAGGGGCTGGGGAGACCCAGTACTTC
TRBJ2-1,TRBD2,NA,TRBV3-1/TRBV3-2,CASSPSGGWDEQFF,TGTGCCAGCAGCCCTAGCGGAGGGTGGGATGAGCAGTTCTTC
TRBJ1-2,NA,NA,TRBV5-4,CASVDRRGSYGYTF,TGTGCCAGCGTAGACCGGAGGGGCAGCTATGGCTACACCTTC
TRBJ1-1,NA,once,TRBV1,CTSIPQGTCNTEAFF,TGCACCAGCATTCCCCAAGGGACGTGCAACACTGAAGCTTTCTTT
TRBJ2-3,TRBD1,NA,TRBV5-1,CASSSKTGLAGNTQYF,TGCGCCAGCAGCTCCAAGACAGGGCTGGCAGGTAATACGCAGTATTTT
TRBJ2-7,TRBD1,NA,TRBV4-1,CASSQVGQSYYEQYF,TGCGCCAGCAGCCAAGTGGGACAGTCCTACTACGAGCAGTACTTC
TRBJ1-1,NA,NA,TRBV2,CASVRGSMNTEAFF,TGTGCCAGCGTTAGGGGATCCATGAACACTGAAGCTTTCTTT
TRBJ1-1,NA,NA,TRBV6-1,CASSEHRRDTEAFF,TGTGCCAGCAGTGAACACCGGAGGGACACTGAAGCTTTCTTT
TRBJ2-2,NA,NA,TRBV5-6,CASSLELAGLRTGELFF,TGTGCCAGCAGCTTGGAACTTGCAGGGCTTAGGACCGGGGAGCTGTTTTTT
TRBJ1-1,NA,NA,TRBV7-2,CASSYSRLQGTEAFF,TGTGCCAGCAGCTACTCCAGGCTGCAGGGCACTGAAGCTTTCTTT
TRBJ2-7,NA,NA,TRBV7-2,CASSFRYEQYF,TGTGCCAGCAGCTTTCGGTACGAGCAGTACTTC
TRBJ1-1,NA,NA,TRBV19,CASSMARGNTEAFF,TGTGCCAGTAGTATGGCCAGGGGGAACACTGAAGCTTTCTTT
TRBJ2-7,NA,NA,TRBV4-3,CASSQEVAGQFYEQYF,TGCGCCAGCAGCCAAGAGGTCGCGGGACAGTTTTACGAGCAGTACTTC
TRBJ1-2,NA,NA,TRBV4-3,CASSHRGGNGYTF,TGCGCCAGCAGCCATCGGGGTGGAAATGGCTACACCTTC
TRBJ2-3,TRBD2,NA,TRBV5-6,CASSPGASGLRADTQYF,TGTGCCAGCAGCCCGGGAGCTAGCGGACTTAGGGCAGATACGCAGTATTTT
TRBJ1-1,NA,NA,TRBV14,CASSRYRDTEAFF,TGTGCCAGCAGCCGGTACCGGGACACTGAAGCTTTCTTT
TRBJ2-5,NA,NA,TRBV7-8,CASSLVNRKQETQYF,TGTGCCAGCAGCTTAGTTAATAGGAAACAAGAGACCCAGTACTTC
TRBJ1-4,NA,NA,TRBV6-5,CASCLTTNEKLFF,TGTGCCAGCTGTCTGACAACTAATGAAAAACTGTTTTTT
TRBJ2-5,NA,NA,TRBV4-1,CASSPYSGRQETQYF,TGCGCCAGCAGCCCCTACTCAGGGAGACAAGAGACCCAGTACTTC
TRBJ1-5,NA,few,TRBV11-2,CASSFQEAMDQPQHF,TGTGCCAGCAGCTTCCAGGAGGCAATGGATCAGCCCCAGCATTTT
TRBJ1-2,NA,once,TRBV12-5,CASGLVPPGSGYTF,TGTGCTAGTGGTTTGGTACCCCCAGGGAGCGGCTACACCTTC